Sequencing of this T cell receptor beta chain was carried out in a study of cytomegalovirus exposure and HLA in healthy donors. PCR amplification relied on 60 Vbeta primers (plus 13 Jbeta primers). Assay used: immunoSEQ multiplex PCR; TCRdb lists only in-frame clones, some missing. The sample shows over 150,000 clones, more than 70% of them seen only once. There are 15 residues in the CDR3. The germline V gene encodes CDR1 MGHRA and CDR2 YSYEKL. After removal of 5 bases from V and 1 base from J, the junction contained 7 bases not matched to a gene. J is TRBJ2-7 and V is TRBV4-1; 8 nucleotides line up with TRBD2. The origin of this receptor is a boy younger than 10 in good health and CMV-seronegative. Sequencing used PBMCs. Here the CDR3 DNA reads TGCGCCAGCAGCTCCCCCGGGACTAGATCCTACGAGCAGTACTTC. Its protein is CASSSPGTRSYEQYF.